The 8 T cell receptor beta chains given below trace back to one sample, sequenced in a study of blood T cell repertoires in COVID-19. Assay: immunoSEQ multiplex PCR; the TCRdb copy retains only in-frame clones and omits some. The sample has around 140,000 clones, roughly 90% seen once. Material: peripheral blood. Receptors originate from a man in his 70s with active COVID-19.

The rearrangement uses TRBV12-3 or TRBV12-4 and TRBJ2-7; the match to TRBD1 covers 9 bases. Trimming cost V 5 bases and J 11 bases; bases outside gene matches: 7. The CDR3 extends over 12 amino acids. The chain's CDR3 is CASSPRQGVKYF. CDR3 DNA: TGTGCCAGCAGTCCCCGACAGGGGGTAAAGTACTTC.

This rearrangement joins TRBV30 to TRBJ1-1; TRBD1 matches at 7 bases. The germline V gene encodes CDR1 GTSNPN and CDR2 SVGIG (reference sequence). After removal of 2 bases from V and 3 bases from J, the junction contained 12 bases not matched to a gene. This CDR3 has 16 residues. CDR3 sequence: CAWSPGQDGIDTEAFF. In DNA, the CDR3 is TGTGCCTGGAGTCCTGGACAGGATGGAATTGACACTGAAGCTTTCTTT.

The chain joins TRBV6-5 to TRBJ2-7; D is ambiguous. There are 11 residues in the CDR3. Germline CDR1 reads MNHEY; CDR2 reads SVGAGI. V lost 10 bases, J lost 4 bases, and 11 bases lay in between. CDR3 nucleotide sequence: TGTGCCACCGGAGCCACATACGAGCAGTACTTC. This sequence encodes CATGATYEQYF.

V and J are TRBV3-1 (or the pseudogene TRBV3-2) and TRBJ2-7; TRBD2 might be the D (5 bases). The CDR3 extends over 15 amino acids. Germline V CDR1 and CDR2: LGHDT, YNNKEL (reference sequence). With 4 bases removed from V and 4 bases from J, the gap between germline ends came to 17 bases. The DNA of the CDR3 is TGTGCCAGCAGCCCCGACTTTGGGGAGATTTACGAGCAGTACTTC. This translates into CASSPDFGEIYEQYF.

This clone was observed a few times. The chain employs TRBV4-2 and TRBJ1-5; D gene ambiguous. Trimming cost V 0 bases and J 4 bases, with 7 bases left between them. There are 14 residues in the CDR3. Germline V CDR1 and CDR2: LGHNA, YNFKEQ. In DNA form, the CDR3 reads TGTGCCAGCAGCCAAGAGGCGGCTAATCAGCCCCAGCATTTT. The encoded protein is CASSQEAANQPQHF.

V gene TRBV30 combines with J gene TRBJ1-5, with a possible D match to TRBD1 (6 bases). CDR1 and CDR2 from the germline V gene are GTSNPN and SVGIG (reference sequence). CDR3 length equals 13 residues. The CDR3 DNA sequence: TGTGCTCGGCAGGGGTATAGCAATCAGCCCCAGCATTTT. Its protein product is CARQGYSNQPQHF.

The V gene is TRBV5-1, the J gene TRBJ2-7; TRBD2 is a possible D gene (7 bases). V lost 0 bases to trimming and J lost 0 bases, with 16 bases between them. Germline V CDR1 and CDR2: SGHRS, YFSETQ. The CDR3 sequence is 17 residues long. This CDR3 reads CASSLGGGGSVSYEQYF. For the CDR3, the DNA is TGCGCCAGCAGCTTGGGGGGGGGCGGGAGTGTCTCCTACGAGCAGTACTTC.

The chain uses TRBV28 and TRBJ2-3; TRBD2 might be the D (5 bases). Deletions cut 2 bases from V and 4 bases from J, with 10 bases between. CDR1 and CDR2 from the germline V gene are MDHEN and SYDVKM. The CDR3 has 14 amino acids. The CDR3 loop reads CASSLRGSADTQYF. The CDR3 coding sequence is TGTGCCAGCAGTTTACGAGGGAGTGCAGATACGCAGTATTTT.